This TCR beta chain came from a study of technical replicates of blood from a few donors. There are 15 residues in the CDR3. Germline V gene data show CDR1 as SQVTM and CDR2 as ANQGSEA. V was shortened by 7 bases and J by 1 base, with 19 bases between the two germline ends. Clones were sequenced by immunoSEQ multiplex PCR, and TCRdb holds only the in-frame ones, with some missing. This table holds roughly 90,000 clones, roughly 90% found once. The rearrangement uses TRBV29-1 and TRBJ2-5, with D possibly matching TRBD1 (6 bases). This TCR was sampled from a human donor in good health. The sequencing input was T cells isolated from PBMCs. CDR3: CSANPNQGPQETQYF. In nucleotides, the CDR3 is TGCAGCGCTAACCCAAATCAGGGGCCCCAAGAGACCCAGTACTTC. Together with reference TRBV29-1 and TRBJ2-5, the CDR3 gives the full variable domain: SAVISQKPSRDICQRGTSLTIQCQVDSQVTMMFWYRQQPGQSLTLIATANQGSEATYESGFVIDKFPISRPNLTFSTLTVSNMSPEDSSIYLCSANPNQGPQETQYFGPGTRLLVL.